The 21 T cell receptor beta chains below come from one sample, sequenced in a study of T cells in Graves' hyperthyroidism and ophthalmopathy. RNA transcripts provided the source from which TCR beta CDR3 regions were amplified. The HTBI primer set served for first-round RT-PCR of the TCR CDR3. One entry per CDR3 protein results from TCRdb running MiXCR on the multiplex PCR reads. There are approximately 410,000 distinct CDR3 sequences in the sample; around 13% occur only once, and 5% to 6% lies in the top ten. The source material was blood. These receptors originate from a young woman with Graves' hyperthyroidism.

This clonotype occurred many times. The CDR3 loop is CATSRDWAFSGSAADTQYF. DNA for the CDR3: TGTGCCACCAGCAGAGATTGGGCATTTAGCGGGAGCGCAGCAGATACGCAGTATTTT. The chain is built from TRBV15 and TRBJ2-3, with TRBD2 identical over 9 bases. V lost 0 bases to trimming and J lost 4 bases; unmatched junction nucleotides: 14. The CDR3 sequence is 19 residues long. Germline values: CDR1 LNHNV, CDR2 YYDKDF (reference sequence).

The sample holds many counts of this clonotype. The J gene is TRBJ2-2, the V gene TRBV5-1, with 10 bases matching TRBD2. Trimming cost V 0 bases and J 5 bases; bases outside gene matches: 1. The CDR3 spans 15 residues. Germline CDR1 and CDR2: SGHRS and YFSETQ. For the CDR3, the DNA is TGCGCCAGCAGCTTGGGACTAGCGGGTACCGGGGAGCTGTTTTTT. It codes for CASSLGLAGTGELFF. Full variable domain (missing parts from reference TRBV5-1 and TRBJ2-2): KAGVTQTPRYLIKTRGQQVTLSCSPISGHRSVSWYQQTPGQGLQFLFEYFSETQRNKGNFPGRFSGRQFSNSRSEMNVSTLELGDSALYLCASSLGLAGTGELFFGEGSRLTVL.

This clonotype was counted ten times or more. The chain is built from TRBV18 and TRBJ2-5; perhaps TRBD2 as D (5 bases). CDR3 size: 14 residues. Trimming pared 3 bases from V and 7 bases from J, leaving 15 bases between. Germline V CDR1 and CDR2: KGHSH, LQKENI. CDR3: CASSPWSNSGTQYF. Here the CDR3 DNA reads TGTGCCAGCTCACCGTGGTCTAACAGCGGGACCCAGTACTTC.

The chain employs TRBV10-2 and TRBJ2-7; D is unclear. Trimming removed 4 bases at V and 6 bases at J, with 19 bases between. This CDR3 comprises 15 residues. Per the germline V gene, CDR1 is WSHSY and CDR2 is SAAADI. In DNA, the CDR3 is TGCGCCAGCAGTGGTAAATCCGGGCCCTCGGGCGAGCAGTACTTC. Translation gives CASSGKSGPSGEQYF.

This clonotype has only a few counts. This chain connects TRBV20-1 to TRBJ1-1; no clear D gene. There are 15 residues in the CDR3. The germline V gene has CDR1 DFQATT and CDR2 SNEGSKA (reference sequence). The V end was cut by 7 bases, the J end by 1 base, with 19 bases between. The CDR3 protein is CSGSGSLVGNTEAFF. The CDR3 DNA follows: TGCAGTGGGTCTGGATCTCTGGTAGGGAACACTGAAGCTTTCTTT.

This clonotype has ten or more counts. The rearrangement links TRBV6-1 to TRBJ2-7, with D unresolved. V was trimmed by 6 bases and J by 2 bases, leaving 17 bases between them. There are 15 residues in the CDR3. In germline, CDR1 is MNHNS, CDR2 SASEGT. The CDR3, as DNA: TGTGCCAGCAGACTCCGTTGGACGGCTACCTACGAGCAGTACTTC. This codes for CASRLRWTATYEQYF.

This clonotype was counted at least ten times. The genes are TRBV12-3 or TRBV12-4 and TRBJ2-1; 9 nucleotides line up with TRBD2. V gave up 4 bases and J gave up 3 bases; unmatched junction bases: 10. CDR3 size: 17 residues. For the CDR3, the DNA is TGTGCCAGCAGTTCGCACGATCTAGCGGGAAACTACAATGAGCAGTTCTTC. Its translation: CASSSHDLAGNYNEQFF.

This rearrangement joins TRBV18 to TRBJ2-7, with D tentatively TRBD1 (6 bases). Germline V lookup: CDR1 KGHSH, CDR2 LQKENI. V lost 1 base, J lost 6 bases, and 22 bases lay in between. The CDR3 runs 17 residues. The CDR3 DNA follows: TGTGCCAGCTCACCACGCCCAGCAGGGGTGGGATCCGCCGAGCAGTACTTC. It specifies CASSPRPAGVGSAEQYF.

This clonotype was detected ten times or more. The chain carries TRBV9 and TRBJ2-1; D might be TRBD2 (6 bases). The germline V gene has CDR1 SGDLS and CDR2 YYNGEE. This CDR3 is built from 16 residues. Trimming shortened V by 0 bases and J by 1 base, and 11 bases separated the two germline ends. CDR3 coding DNA: TGTGCCAGCAGCGTAGTGGACTACCAGTCCTACAATGAGCAGTTCTTC. This codes for CASSVVDYQSYNEQFF.

This clonotype was observed many times. The V call is TRBV7-9, the J call TRBJ2-3, with TRBD1 identical over 7 bases. V lost 1 base and J lost 2; bases outside the gene matches: 6. Germline lookup yields CDR1 SEHNR and CDR2 FQNEAQ (reference sequence). This CDR3 region has 16 residues. The chain's CDR3 is CASSLGRQGNTDTQYF. The CDR3, as DNA: TGTGCCAGCAGCTTAGGACGACAGGGCAACACAGATACGCAGTATTTT.

This clonotype occurred many times. Germline and junction disagree at one end, which may indicate a read error. This chain uses TRBV7-7 with TRBJ2-5; D might be TRBD1 or TRBD2, each matching 5 bases. The germline CDR1 and CDR2 sequences are SSHAT and FNYEAQ (reference sequence). The CDR3 runs to 15 residues. CDR3 DNA: TGTGCTAGCAGCCCCCCGGGACCCAGACAAGAGACCCAGTACTTC. This gives the protein CASSPPGPRQETQYF.

This clonotype was seen at least ten times. The V and J genes are TRBV12-5 and TRBJ2-7, with TRBD1 matching over 7 bases. V was clipped by 1 base and J by 8 bases; unmatched bases: 2. Germline CDR1 reads LGHNT; CDR2 reads FRNRAP. The CDR3 has 12 amino acids. The CDR3: CASGLGGQQQYF. CDR3 DNA: TGTGCTAGTGGTTTGGGGGGACAGCAGCAGTACTTC.

This chain connects TRBV7-8 to TRBJ2-2; D gene unclear. CDR1 SGHVS and CDR2 FQNEAQ come from the germline V gene. The CDR3 has 15 amino acids. Trimming left V 2 bases short and J 3 bases short, with 10 bases between. The CDR3 sequence: CASSLRRTDTGELFF. CDR3 in DNA: TGTGCCAGCAGCTTAAGACGGACCGACACCGGGGAGCTGTTTTTT.

This clonotype occurred many times. The J gene is TRBJ2-7, the V gene TRBV29-1; TRBD1 agrees at 7 bases. The germline V gene encodes CDR1 SQVTM and CDR2 ANQGSEA. V lost 5 bases to trimming and J lost 2 bases; unmatched junction nucleotides: 9. The CDR3 extends over 14 amino acids. The CDR3 reads CSVQGDRLPYEQYF. The CDR3 coding sequence is TGCAGCGTTCAGGGGGACCGATTACCCTACGAGCAGTACTTC.

This clonotype was observed at least ten times. The chain combines TRBV20-1 with TRBJ2-7; 7 bases align to TRBD2. The V gene end was trimmed by 5 bases and the J gene end by 0 bases; junction bases not matched to a gene: 7. CDR1 and CDR2 from the germline V gene are DFQATT and SNEGSKA (reference sequence). This CDR3 is 14 amino acids long. CDR3 protein: CSAALAESSYEQYF. The CDR3 DNA reads TGCAGTGCTGCCCTAGCGGAGAGCTCCTACGAGCAGTACTTC.

Only a few counts were recorded for this clonotype. The chain combines TRBV5-1 with TRBJ2-3, with 11 nucleotides matching TRBD2. V trimming: 5 bases; J trimming: 2 bases; junction bases outside the gene matches: 10. CDR1 and CDR2 from the germline V gene are SGHRS and YFSETQ. The CDR3 has 17 residues. As DNA, the CDR3 is TGCGCCAGCAGGAATACCGGGACTAGCGGCATCACAGATACGCAGTATTTT. This codes for CASRNTGTSGITDTQYF. Full variable domain (outside the CDR3, taken from reference TRBV5-1 and TRBJ2-3): KAGVTQTPRYLIKTRGQQVTLSCSPISGHRSVSWYQQTPGQGLQFLFEYFSETQRNKGNFPGRFSGRQFSNSRSEMNVSTLELGDSALYLCASRNTGTSGITDTQYFGPGTRLTVL.

The rearrangement uses TRBV27 and TRBJ1-6; a weak D match, TRBD1 (5 bases). This CDR3 region has 17 residues. Looked up from germline, CDR1 is MNHEY and CDR2 is SMNVEV (reference sequence). V lost 3 bases, J lost 5 bases, and 17 bases lay in between. The CDR3 DNA reads as TGTGCCAGCAGTTTGATAGGGACCCGCTCGAATAATTCACCCCTCCACTTT. Amino acid sequence: CASSLIGTRSNNSPLHF.

This chain joins TRBV11-1 and TRBJ2-1, with TRBD2 identical over 9 bases. The V gene end was trimmed by 6 bases and the J gene end by 4 bases; junction bases not matched to a gene: 10. There are 16 residues in the CDR3. Germline CDR1 SGHAT, CDR2 FQDESV (reference sequence). Here the CDR3 reads CASSPISGGTYNEQFF. The CDR3 nucleotides are TGTGCCAGCAGTCCCATTAGCGGGGGTACTTACAATGAGCAGTTCTTC.

The rearrangement links TRBV6-1 to TRBJ1-5, with 7 bases lining up with TRBD1. The junction had 6 bases not matched to a gene; V was cut back by 6 bases and J by 4 bases. The germline V gene has CDR1 MNHNS and CDR2 SASEGT. The CDR3 runs to 14 residues. The CDR3 DNA sequence: TGTGCCAGCAGCGAGACAGGGCCTAATCAGCCCCAGCATTTT. It translates to CASSETGPNQPQHF.

This clonotype was seen a few times. The chain joins TRBV27 to TRBJ2-7; D possibly corresponds to TRBD1 (6 bases). The CDR3 runs 14 residues. Germline-derived CDR1 and CDR2 are MNHEY and SMNVEV (reference sequence). V lost 2 bases and J 0 bases, leaving 8 bases between the germline ends. The CDR3 reads CASSLAGASYEQYF. As DNA, the CDR3 is TGTGCCAGCAGTTTAGCAGGGGCCTCCTACGAGCAGTACTTC.

In its sample, this clonotype was seen many times. The J gene is TRBJ2-7, the V gene TRBV27, with D perhaps TRBD1 (5 bases). The CDR3 consists of 15 residues. V lost 5 bases to trimming and J lost 3 bases, with 17 bases between them. The germline CDR1 and CDR2 sequences are MNHEY and SMNVEV (reference sequence). In nucleotides, the CDR3 is TGTGCCAGCAGTCCCTCGGCAGGGCCATTCTACGAGCAGTACTTC. It encodes CASSPSAGPFYEQYF.